The next 5 T cell receptor beta chains were all read from a single sample in a study of shared T cell receptors in the human thymus. Assay: immunoSEQ multiplex PCR; the TCRdb copy retains only in-frame clones and omits some. This sample carries hundreds of thousands of clones, approximately 95% of them seen once, and the ten largest clones take approximately 0.02%. The sequenced material came from thymocytes. Receptors originate from a human donor.

The chain is built from TRBV27 and TRBJ1-1; D gene ambiguous. Trimming pared 0 bases from V and 0 bases from J, leaving 8 bases between. Germline V gene data show CDR1 as MNHEY and CDR2 as SMNVEV (reference sequence). The length of the CDR3 is 15 residues. In nucleotides, the CDR3 is TGTGCCAGCAGTTTATCGCCGCACATGAACACTGAAGCTTTCTTT. Translated: CASSLSPHMNTEAFF.

The V call is TRBV11-2, the J call TRBJ2-7; D gene ambiguous. V lost 2 bases and J 0 bases, leaving 11 bases between the germline ends. CDR3 length equals 15 residues. Germline V gene data show CDR1 as SGHAT and CDR2 as FQNNGV. As DNA, the CDR3 is TGTGCCAGCAGCTTAACCCCAGGCTACTCCTACGAGCAGTACTTC. It yields the protein CASSLTPGYSYEQYF. The full variable domain, in which reference TRBV11-2 and TRBJ2-7 provide the parts outside the CDR3, is EAGVAQSPRYKIIEKRQSVAFWCNPISGHATLYWYQQILGQGPKLLIQFQNNGVVDDSQLPKDRFSAERLKGVDSTLKIQPAKLEDSAVYLCASSLTPGYSYEQYFGPGTRLTVT.

The gene calls are TRBV7-3 and TRBJ1-5; D is uncertain. CDR3 length: 13 residues. The ends were cut back, 4 bases at V and 6 bases at J, with 10 bases in the middle. Germline assignment: CDR1 SGHTA and CDR2 FQGTGA. The CDR3 sequence: CASSSSPIQPQHF. The CDR3 nucleotides read TGTGCCAGCAGCTCCTCCCCAATTCAGCCCCAGCATTTT.

This chain uses TRBV15 with TRBJ2-3, with 7 bases fitting TRBD2. The CDR3 has 15 amino acids. J was trimmed by 2 bases and V by 2 bases; bases with no gene match: 4. The germline gives CDR1 LNHNV, CDR2 YYDKDF (reference sequence). CDR3 nucleotides: TGTGCCACCAGCAGACCAGCGGGGTACACAGATACGCAGTATTTT. As protein: CATSRPAGYTDTQYF.

V gene TRBV28 combines with J gene TRBJ2-7; TRBD1 matches 11 bases. CDR3 length equals 21 residues. The V gene's germline CDR1 is MDHEN and CDR2 SYDVKM. The junction had 26 bases not matched to a gene; V was cut back by 4 bases and J by 6 bases. CDR3 in DNA: TGTGCCAGCAGTTCGCAACTCCCTCCGGGACAGGGGGTAATATACCTCCGCGAGCAGTACTTC. It yields the protein CASSSQLPPGQGVIYLREQYF.